Listed below are T cell receptor beta chains from one sample, sequenced in a study of OX40 agonist ivuxolimab in advanced cancers. Data came from immunoSEQ multiplex PCR; TCRdb stores just in-frame clones and leaves some out. The table shows about 82,000 clones, with 75% to 90% occurring only once. The sample in question was CD4+ or CD8+ T cells sorted from blood, obtained in a trial of the OX40 agonist ivuxolimab. Receptors were obtained from an adult with an advanced solid tumor such as melanoma, head and neck, liver or kidney cancer. CDR3s include the opening cysteine and the closing phenylalanine or tryptophan. Fields, in order: J gene, D gene, clone size, V gene, CDR3 length, CDR3 DNA, CDR3 protein. D genes are given only for firm matches. Clone size is not always given. Where it is, it says once, few, many or a class for expanded clones.

TRBJ2-5	NA	NA	TRBV5-4	14	TGTGCCAGCAGCTACCAGGGTCACCAAGAGACCCAGTACTTC	CASSYQGHQETQYF
TRBJ2-5	NA	NA	TRBV4-2	15	TGTGCCAGCAGCCAACCCGGGACTCCGGGGGAGACCCAGTACTTC	CASSQPGTPGETQYF
TRBJ1-6	TRBD1	NA	TRBV30	15	TGTGCCTGGAGTCTGCGGGACAGGGAGTCTTCACCCCTCCACTTT	CAWSLRDRESSPLHF
TRBJ1-2	NA	NA	TRBV7-2	15	TGTGCCAGCAGCTTAAGAAGGGCCCAGGAGTATGGCTACACCTTC	CASSLRRAQEYGYTF
TRBJ2-5	NA	NA	TRBV7-7	15	TGTGCTAGCAGCGGAGGGACACCAACTCAAGAGACCCAGTACTTC	CASSGGTPTQETQYF
TRBJ2-6	TRBD1	NA	TRBV4-2	17	TGTGCCAGCAGCCAAGAGGGACAGTTCTCTGGGGCCAACGTCCTGACTTTC	CASSQEGQFSGANVLTF
TRBJ2-3	NA	NA	TRBV2	14	TGTGCCAGCAGTTGGGAAGGGGGTCCAGATACGCAGTATTTT	CASSWEGGPDTQYF
TRBJ2-2	NA	few	TRBV7-2	13	TGTGCCAGCAGCTCGACAGACACCGGGGAGCTGTTTTTT	CASSSTDTGELFF
TRBJ1-3	NA	NA	TRBV9	16	TGTGCCAGCAGCGTGGGGGCAGCGAGCTCTGGAAACACCATATATTTT	CASSVGAASSGNTIYF
TRBJ1-5	NA	NA	TRBV5-4	12	TGTGCCAGCAGCTTGGCCGGTCAGCCCCAGCATTTT	CASSLAGQPQHF
TRBJ2-3	TRBD1	NA	TRBV11-1	15	TGTGCCAGCAGCCGACAGGGGGAAAGCACAGATACGCAGTATTTT	CASSRQGESTDTQYF
TRBJ2-2	NA	NA	TRBV7-3	15	TGTGCCAGCAGCGTACAGGGAGGGGACACCGGGGAGCTGTTTTTT	CASSVQGGDTGELFF
TRBJ2-5	TRBD2	once	TRBV15	15	TGTGCCACCAGCAGGGCCACTGGGAGGGGAGAGACCCAGTACTTC	CATSRATGRGETQYF
TRBJ2-7	TRBD2	NA	TRBV5-6	15	TGTGCCAGCAGCTTGGCTGCTAGCGGAGACTACGAGCAGTACTTC	CASSLAASGDYEQYF
TRBJ2-2	TRBD1	NA	TRBV5-1	15	TGCGCCAGCAGCCCGACAGGGAGTGACACCGGGGAGCTGTTTTTT	CASSPTGSDTGELFF
TRBJ2-3	NA	NA	TRBV9	16	TGTGCCAGCAGCGCACAACTAGCACCACCTACAGATACGCAGTATTTT	CASSAQLAPPTDTQYF
TRBJ1-1	NA	NA	TRBV15	12	TGTGCCACCAGGGCACAGGGCACTGAAGCTTTCTTT	CATRAQGTEAFF
TRBJ1-3	TRBD1	NA	TRBV4-2	16	TGTGCCAGCAGCCAAGGGGCAGGGACAGGGGGAAACACCATATATTTT	CASSQGAGTGGNTIYF
TRBJ1-1	NA	NA	TRBV4-1	15	TGCGCCAGCAGCCAAGATGGGTTTGCGAACACTGAAGCTTTCTTT	CASSQDGFANTEAFF
TRBJ2-7	NA	NA	TRBV7-9	16	TGTGCCAGCAGTCCCCTCGGGACACACTTAACCTACGAGCAGTACTTC	CASSPLGTHLTYEQYF
TRBJ2-1	TRBD2	NA	TRBV19	17	TGTGCCAGTAGTACTCGGTTAGCGGGGGGCTCCTACAATGAGCAGTTCTTC	CASSTRLAGGSYNEQFF
TRBJ2-3	NA	NA	TRBV2	17	TGTGCCAGCACCTCGCAGGGGCAGATTTCTAGCACAGATACGCAGTATTTT	CASTSQGQISSTDTQYF
TRBJ1-1	NA	NA	TRBV6-1	13	TGTGCCAGCAGTGGGACAGTGAACACTGAAGCTTTCTTT	CASSGTVNTEAFF
TRBJ2-5	NA	NA	TRBV6-5	12	TGTGCCAGCAGCGGGACGTGGGAGACCCAGTACTTC	CASSGTWETQYF
TRBJ1-1	TRBD1	NA	TRBV7-2	14	TGTGCCAGCAGCCGGGACAGGAAGAACACTGAAGCTTTCTTT	CASSRDRKNTEAFF
TRBJ2-2	NA	NA	TRBV27	15	TGTGCCAGCAGTTTGGATGCAGGGGGGACCGGGGAGCTGTTTTTT	CASSLDAGGTGELFF
TRBJ1-1	NA	NA	TRBV11-1	13	TGTGCCAGCAGCTTTGTCCGGGACACTGAAGCTTTCTTT	CASSFVRDTEAFF
TRBJ2-2	NA	once	TRBV2	14	TGTGCCTCCCTGGGGGATCGGGGGCGTAAGGAGCTGTTTTTT	CASLGDRGRKELFF
TRBJ2-2	NA	NA	TRBV10-3	12	TGTGCCATCAGATCAGGGGTCGGGGAGCTGTTTTTT	CAIRSGVGELFF
TRBJ1-5	NA	NA	TRBV6-6	14	TGTGCCAGCAGTCTACTGAAACGTCCTCAGCCCCAGCATTTT	CASSLLKRPQPQHF
TRBJ2-2	NA	NA	TRBV2	13	TGTGCCAGCAGGGGGGACCTACCCCGGGAGCTGTTTTTT	CASRGDLPRELFF
TRBJ1-2	NA	once	TRBV4-2	14	TGTGCCAGCAGCCAAATGGCCGAGTACTATGGCTACACCTTC	CASSQMAEYYGYTF
TRBJ2-7	TRBD1	NA	TRBV7-8	15	TGTGCCAGCAGCTTAGGGACAGGGAGGTCCTACGAGCAGTACTTC	CASSLGTGRSYEQYF
TRBJ2-5	NA	NA	TRBV5-1	13	TGCGCCAGCAGCTTGGTTGGACAAGAGACCCAGTACTTC	CASSLVGQETQYF
TRBJ1-3	NA	NA	TRBV13	18	TGTGCCAGCAGCTTAGTATCGAGGGGGACGGATTATGGAAACACCATATATTTT	CASSLVSRGTDYGNTIYF
TRBJ1-1	NA	NA	TRBV9	13	TGTGCCAGCAGCGTAGCCGGGAACACTGAAGCTTTCTTT	CASSVAGNTEAFF
TRBJ2-5	TRBD1	NA	TRBV18	16	TGTGCCAGCTCGCCTCCGGGACAGGGGGCTTGGGAGACCCAGTACTTC	CASSPPGQGAWETQYF
TRBJ2-5	TRBD1	NA	TRBV7-6	14	TGTGCCAGCAGCTTAAACAGGGGGCTAGAGACCCAGTACTTC	CASSLNRGLETQYF
TRBJ2-7	NA	NA	TRBV19	13	TGTGCCAGTAGTATAAGGGGGTGGGGAGAGCAGTACTTC	CASSIRGWGEQYF
TRBJ1-5	NA	NA	TRBV7-4	21	TGTGCCAGCAGCTTACCGCCGCCAGACAGGACGGGGATCTATAGCAATCAGCCCCAGCATTTT	CASSLPPPDRTGIYSNQPQHF
TRBJ2-2	TRBD1	NA	TRBV7-6	17	TGTGCCAGCAGCCCCCGGGGACAGTGGACGAACACCGGGGAGCTGTTTTTT	CASSPRGQWTNTGELFF
TRBJ2-7	NA	NA	TRBV28	15	TGTGCCAGCAGTTCGGGGGCGGGCGGAAACTACGAGCAGTACTTC	CASSSGAGGNYEQYF
TRBJ1-3	NA	NA	TRBV7-2	13	TGTGCCAGCAGCTTAGGATCGGGGAACACCATATATTTT	CASSLGSGNTIYF
TRBJ1-1	NA	NA	TRBV30	12	TGTGCCTGGAGCTCCCAGAACACTGAAGCTTTCTTT	CAWSSQNTEAFF
TRBJ2-2	NA	NA	TRBV11-3	14	TGTGCCAGCAGCCCAAACCCAGCGGTAGGGGAGCTGTTTTTT	CASSPNPAVGELFF
TRBJ2-3	NA	NA	TRBV7-3	15	TGTGCCAGCAGCTTAAGTGGGGGCCCCACAGATACGCAGTATTTT	CASSLSGGPTDTQYF
TRBJ2-5	NA	NA	TRBV5-4	14	TGTGCCAGCAGCTTGGACCCGGATCAAGAGACCCAGTACTTC	CASSLDPDQETQYF
TRBJ1-1	TRBD1	NA	TRBV10-3	19	TGTGCCATCAGTGAGAGGACAGGGCTATGGGGGGGATTGAACACTGAAGCTTTCTTT	CAISERTGLWGGLNTEAFF